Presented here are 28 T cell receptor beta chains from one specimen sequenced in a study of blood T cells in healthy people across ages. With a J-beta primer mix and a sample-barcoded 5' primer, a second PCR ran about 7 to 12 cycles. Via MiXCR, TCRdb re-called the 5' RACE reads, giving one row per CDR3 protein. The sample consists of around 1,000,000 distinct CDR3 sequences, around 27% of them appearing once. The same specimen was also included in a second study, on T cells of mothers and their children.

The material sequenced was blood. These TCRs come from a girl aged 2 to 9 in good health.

The CDR3, as DNA: TGCAGTGCTAGAGGGGGACGGAATAACTTTGAAGCTTTCTTT. Residues: CSARGGRNNFEAFF. The chain is built from TRBV20-1 and TRBJ1-1; TRBD1 is a possible D gene (5 bases). Germline CDR1 and CDR2: DFQATT and SNEGSKA (reference sequence). V was trimmed by 1 base and J by 7 bases, leaving 16 bases between them. The CDR3 extends over 14 amino acids.

CDR3 region: CASSLLAPSPLHF. Written as DNA, the CDR3 is TGTGCCAGCAGTTTATTGGCCCCCTCACCCCTCCACTTT. The rearrangement joins TRBV28 to TRBJ1-6; D unclear. V was shortened by 1 base and J by 10 bases, with 8 bases between the two germline ends. Per germline, CDR1 MDHEN and CDR2 SYDVKM. The CDR3 consists of 13 residues.

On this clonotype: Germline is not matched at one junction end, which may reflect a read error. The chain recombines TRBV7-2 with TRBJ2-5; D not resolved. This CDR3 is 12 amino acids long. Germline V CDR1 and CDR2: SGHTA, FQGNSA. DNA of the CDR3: TGTGCCAGCAGCTTAGCATCAGAGACCCAGCACTTC. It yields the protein CASSLASETQHF.

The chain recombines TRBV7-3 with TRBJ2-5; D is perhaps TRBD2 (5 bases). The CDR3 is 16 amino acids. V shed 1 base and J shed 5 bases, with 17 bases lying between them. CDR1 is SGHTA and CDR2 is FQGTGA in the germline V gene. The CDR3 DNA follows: TGTGCCAGCAGCTTAAGAGGGCGCGGGCCCTCGGAGACCCAGTACTTC. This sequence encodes CASSLRGRGPSETQYF.

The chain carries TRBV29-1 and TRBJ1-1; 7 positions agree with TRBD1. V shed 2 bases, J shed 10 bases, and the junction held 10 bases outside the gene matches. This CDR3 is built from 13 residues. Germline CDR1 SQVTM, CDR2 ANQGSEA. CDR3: CSVEKVAGGVAFF. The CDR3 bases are TGCAGCGTTGAAAAGGTGGCAGGGGGTGTAGCTTTCTTT.

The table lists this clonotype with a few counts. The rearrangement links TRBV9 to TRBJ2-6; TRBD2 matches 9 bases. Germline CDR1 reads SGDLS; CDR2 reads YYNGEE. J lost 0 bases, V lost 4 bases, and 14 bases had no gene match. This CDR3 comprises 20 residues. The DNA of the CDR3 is TGTGCCAGCAGCCCCCCGGGCAGTCTAGCGGGGCTCTCTGGGGCCAACGTCCTGACTTTC. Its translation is CASSPPGSLAGLSGANVLTF.

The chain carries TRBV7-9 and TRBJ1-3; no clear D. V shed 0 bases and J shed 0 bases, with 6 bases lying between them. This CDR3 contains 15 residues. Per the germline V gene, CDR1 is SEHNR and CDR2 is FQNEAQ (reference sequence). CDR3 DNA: TGTGCCAGCAGCTTAGCCACCTACTCTGGAAACACCATATATTTT. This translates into CASSLATYSGNTIYF.

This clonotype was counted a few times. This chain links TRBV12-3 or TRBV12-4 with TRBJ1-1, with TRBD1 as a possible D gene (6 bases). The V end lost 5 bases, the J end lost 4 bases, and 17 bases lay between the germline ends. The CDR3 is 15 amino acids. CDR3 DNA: TGTGCCAGCAGTCCCGGGCAGGGGTTCGGCACTGAAGCTTTCTTT. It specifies CASSPGQGFGTEAFF.

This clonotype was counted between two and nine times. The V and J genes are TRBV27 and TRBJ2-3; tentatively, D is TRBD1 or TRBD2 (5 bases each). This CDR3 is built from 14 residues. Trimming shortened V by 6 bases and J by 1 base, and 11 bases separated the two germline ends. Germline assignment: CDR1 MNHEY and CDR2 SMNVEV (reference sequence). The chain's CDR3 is CASSPVGGTDTQYF. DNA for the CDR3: TGTGCCAGCAGCCCCGTGGGGGGCACAGATACGCAGTATTTT.

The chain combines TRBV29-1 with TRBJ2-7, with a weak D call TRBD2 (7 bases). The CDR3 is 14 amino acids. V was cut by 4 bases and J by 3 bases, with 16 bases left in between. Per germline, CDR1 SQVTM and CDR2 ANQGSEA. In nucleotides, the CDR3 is TGCAGCGTTGCTTTGCACGGGGGGCTCTACGAGCAGTACTTC. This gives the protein CSVALHGGLYEQYF.

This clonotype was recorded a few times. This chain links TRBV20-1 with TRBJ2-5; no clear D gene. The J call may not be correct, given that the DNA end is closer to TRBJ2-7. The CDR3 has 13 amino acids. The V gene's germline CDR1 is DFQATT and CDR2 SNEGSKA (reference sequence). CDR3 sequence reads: CSARSPLSYEQYF. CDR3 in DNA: TGCAGTGCTAGATCCCCACTTAGCTACGAGCAGTACTTC.

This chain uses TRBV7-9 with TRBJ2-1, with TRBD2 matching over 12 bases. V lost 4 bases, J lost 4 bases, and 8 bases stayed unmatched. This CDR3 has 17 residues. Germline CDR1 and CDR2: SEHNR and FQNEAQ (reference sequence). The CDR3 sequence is CASSSPTGTSGYNEQFF. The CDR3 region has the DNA TGTGCCAGCAGCTCACCAACCGGGACTAGCGGGTACAATGAGCAGTTCTTC.

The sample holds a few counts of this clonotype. CDR3 protein: CASSSWTGLREQFF. The CDR3 DNA follows: TGTGCCAGCAGTTCGTGGACGGGTCTTCGGGAGCAGTTCTTC. This chain joins TRBV12-3 or TRBV12-4 and TRBJ2-1; D unclear. The CDR3 sequence is 14 residues long. The germline V and J ends were trimmed by 4 bases and 10 bases, with 17 bases remaining between them.

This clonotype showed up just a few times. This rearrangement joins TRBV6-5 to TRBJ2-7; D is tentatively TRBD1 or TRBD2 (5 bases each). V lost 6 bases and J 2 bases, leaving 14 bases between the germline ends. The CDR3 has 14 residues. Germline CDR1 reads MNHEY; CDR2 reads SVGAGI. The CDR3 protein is CASRVTGGPYEQYF. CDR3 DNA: TGTGCCAGCAGGGTAACTGGGGGACCCTACGAGCAGTACTTC.

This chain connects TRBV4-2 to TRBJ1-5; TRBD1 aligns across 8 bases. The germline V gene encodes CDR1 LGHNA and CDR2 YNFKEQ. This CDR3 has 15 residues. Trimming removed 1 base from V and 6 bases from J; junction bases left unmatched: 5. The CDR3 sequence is CASSQVTGEAQPQHF. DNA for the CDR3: TGTGCCAGCAGCCAAGTGACAGGGGAAGCTCAGCCCCAGCATTTT.

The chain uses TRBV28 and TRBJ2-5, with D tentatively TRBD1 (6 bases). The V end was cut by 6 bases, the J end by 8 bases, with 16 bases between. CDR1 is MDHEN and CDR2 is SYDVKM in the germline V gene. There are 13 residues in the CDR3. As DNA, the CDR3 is TGTGCCAGCAGCTATGGGAAGGGGGAAACCCAGTACTTC. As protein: CASSYGKGETQYF. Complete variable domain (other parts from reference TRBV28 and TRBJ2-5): DVKVTQSSRYLVKRTGEKVFLECVQDMDHENMFWYRQDPGLGLRLIYFSYDVKMKEKGDIPEGYSVSREKKERFSLILESASTNQTSMYLCASSYGKGETQYFGPGTRLLVL.

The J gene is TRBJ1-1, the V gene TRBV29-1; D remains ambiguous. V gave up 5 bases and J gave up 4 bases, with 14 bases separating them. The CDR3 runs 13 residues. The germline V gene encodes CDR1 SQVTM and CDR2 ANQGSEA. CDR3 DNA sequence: TGCAGCGTTAGAGTTTCCGACGGCACTGAAGCTTTCTTT. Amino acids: CSVRVSDGTEAFF.

The CDR3 spells CASSPRGLAEGYEQFF. The CDR3 coding sequence is TGTGCCAGCAGTCCCCGGGGACTAGCGGAGGGGTATGAGCAGTTCTTC. This chain joins TRBV6-5 and TRBJ2-1, with 11 bases that match TRBD2. V was clipped by 5 bases and J by 8 bases; unmatched bases: 11. Germline V gene data show CDR1 as MNHEY and CDR2 as SVGAGI. This CDR3 contains 16 residues.

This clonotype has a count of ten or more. The CDR3 sequence is CASASGLEETQYF. CDR3 nucleotide sequence: TGTGCCAGCGCTTCCGGACTAGAAGAGACCCAGTACTTC. The chain employs TRBV9 and TRBJ2-5, with TRBD2 identical over 7 bases. V was clipped by 7 bases and J by 3 bases; unmatched bases: 6. The V gene's germline CDR1 is SGDLS and CDR2 YYNGEE. This CDR3 contains 13 residues.

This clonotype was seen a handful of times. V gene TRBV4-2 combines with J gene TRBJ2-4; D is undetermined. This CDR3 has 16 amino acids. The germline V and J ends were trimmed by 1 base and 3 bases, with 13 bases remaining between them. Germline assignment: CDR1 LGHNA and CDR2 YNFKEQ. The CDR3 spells CASSQGRDNSKNIQYF. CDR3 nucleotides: TGTGCCAGCAGCCAAGGAAGGGATAATAGCAAAAACATTCAGTACTTC.

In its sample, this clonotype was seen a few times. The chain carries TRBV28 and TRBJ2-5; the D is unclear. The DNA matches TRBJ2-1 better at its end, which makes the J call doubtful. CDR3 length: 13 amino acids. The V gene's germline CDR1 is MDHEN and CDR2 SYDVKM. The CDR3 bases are TGTGCCAGCAGTTTATCCCAATTCAATGAGCAGTTCTTC. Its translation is CASSLSQFNEQFF.

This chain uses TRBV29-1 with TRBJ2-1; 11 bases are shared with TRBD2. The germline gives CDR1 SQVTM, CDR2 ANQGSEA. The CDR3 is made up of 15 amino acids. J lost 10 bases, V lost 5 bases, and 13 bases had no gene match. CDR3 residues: CSVRIELAGVGEQFF. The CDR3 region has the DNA TGCAGCGTTAGAATAGAACTAGCGGGAGTAGGGGAGCAGTTCTTC.

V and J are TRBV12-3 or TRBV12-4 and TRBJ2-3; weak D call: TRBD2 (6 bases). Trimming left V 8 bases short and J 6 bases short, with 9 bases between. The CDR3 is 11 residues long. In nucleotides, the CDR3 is TGTGCCAGCGGGAGGTCGGATACGCAGTATTTT. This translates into CASGRSDTQYF.

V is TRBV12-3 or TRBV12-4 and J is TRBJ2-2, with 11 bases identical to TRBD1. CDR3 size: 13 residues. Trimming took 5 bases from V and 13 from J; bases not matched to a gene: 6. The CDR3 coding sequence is TGTGCCAGCAGTGGACAGGGGGCGGGCGGGCTGTTTTTT. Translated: CASSGQGAGGLFF.

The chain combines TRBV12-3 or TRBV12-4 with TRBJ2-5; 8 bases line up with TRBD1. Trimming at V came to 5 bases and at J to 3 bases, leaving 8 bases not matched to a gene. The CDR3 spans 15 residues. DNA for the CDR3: TGTGCCAGCAGTCTCGGACAGGGAAGAAAAGAGACCCAGTACTTC. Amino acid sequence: CASSLGQGRKETQYF.

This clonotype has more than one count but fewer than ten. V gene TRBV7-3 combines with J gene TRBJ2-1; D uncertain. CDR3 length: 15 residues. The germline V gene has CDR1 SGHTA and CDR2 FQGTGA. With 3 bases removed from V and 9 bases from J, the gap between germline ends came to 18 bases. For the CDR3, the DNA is TGTGCCAGCAGCTTGGCCCCGGGCCAGGTAGGTGAGCAGTTCTTC. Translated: CASSLAPGQVGEQFF.

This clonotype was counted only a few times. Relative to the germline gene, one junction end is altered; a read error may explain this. In nucleotides, the CDR3 is TGTGTCAGCAGTTCCCTACGTGCCGGGACATTGGAAGAGACCCAGTACTTC. It encodes CVSSSLRAGTLEETQYF. This chain connects TRBV28 to TRBJ2-5, with D perhaps TRBD1 (6 bases). The germline CDR1 and CDR2 sequences are MDHEN and SYDVKM. The CDR3 consists of 17 residues.

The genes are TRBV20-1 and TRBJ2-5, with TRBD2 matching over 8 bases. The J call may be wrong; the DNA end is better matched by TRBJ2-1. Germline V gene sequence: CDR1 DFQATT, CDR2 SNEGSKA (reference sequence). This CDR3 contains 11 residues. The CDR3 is CSAGAGAEQFF. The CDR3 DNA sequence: TGCAGTGCAGGAGCGGGAGCTGAGCAGTTCTTC.